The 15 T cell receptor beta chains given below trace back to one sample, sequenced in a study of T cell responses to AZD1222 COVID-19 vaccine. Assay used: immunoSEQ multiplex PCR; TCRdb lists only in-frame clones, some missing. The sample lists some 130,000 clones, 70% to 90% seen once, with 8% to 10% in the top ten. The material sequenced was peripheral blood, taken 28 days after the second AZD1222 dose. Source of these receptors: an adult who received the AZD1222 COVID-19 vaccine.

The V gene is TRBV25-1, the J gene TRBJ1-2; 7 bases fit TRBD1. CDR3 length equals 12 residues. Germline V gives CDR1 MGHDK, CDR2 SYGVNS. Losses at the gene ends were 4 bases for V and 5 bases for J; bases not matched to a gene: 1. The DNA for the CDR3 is TGTGCCAGCAGTGCGACAGGGTATGGCTACACCTTC. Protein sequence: CASSATGYGYTF.

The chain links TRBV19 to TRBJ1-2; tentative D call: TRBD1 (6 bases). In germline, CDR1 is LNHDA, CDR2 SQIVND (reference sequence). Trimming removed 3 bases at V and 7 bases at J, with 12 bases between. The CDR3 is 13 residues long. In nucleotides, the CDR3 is TGTGCCAGTAGTATGGTAGGGGGTTCTGGCTACACCTTC. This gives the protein CASSMVGGSGYTF.

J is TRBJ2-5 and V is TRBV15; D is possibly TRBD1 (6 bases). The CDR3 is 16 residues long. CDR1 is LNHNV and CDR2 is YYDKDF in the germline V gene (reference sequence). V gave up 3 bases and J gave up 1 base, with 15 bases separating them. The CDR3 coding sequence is TGTGCCACCAGCAGTGTTGGAACAGGGCGCCAAGAGACCCAGTACTTC. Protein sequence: CATSSVGTGRQETQYF.

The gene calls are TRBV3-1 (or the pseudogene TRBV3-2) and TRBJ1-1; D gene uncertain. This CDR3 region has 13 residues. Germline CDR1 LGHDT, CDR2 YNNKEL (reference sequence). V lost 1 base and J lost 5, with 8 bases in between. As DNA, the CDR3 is TGTGCCAGCAGCCAAGGGGTAGCTACTGAAGCTTTCTTT. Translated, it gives CASSQGVATEAFF.

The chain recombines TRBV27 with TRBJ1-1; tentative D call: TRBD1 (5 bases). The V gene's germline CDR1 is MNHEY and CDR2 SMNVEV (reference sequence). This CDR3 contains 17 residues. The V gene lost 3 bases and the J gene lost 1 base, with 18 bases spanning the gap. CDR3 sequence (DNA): TGTGCCAGCAGTTTGCGGTCAGGGATTGGTCAGAACACTGAAGCTTTCTTT. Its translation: CASSLRSGIGQNTEAFF.

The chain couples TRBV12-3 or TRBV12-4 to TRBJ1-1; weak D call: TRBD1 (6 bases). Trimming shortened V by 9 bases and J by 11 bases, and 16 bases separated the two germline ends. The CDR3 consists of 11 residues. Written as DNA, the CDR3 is TGTGCCAGTAGAGGGGGGATTGAGGCTTTCTTT. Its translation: CASRGGIEAFF.

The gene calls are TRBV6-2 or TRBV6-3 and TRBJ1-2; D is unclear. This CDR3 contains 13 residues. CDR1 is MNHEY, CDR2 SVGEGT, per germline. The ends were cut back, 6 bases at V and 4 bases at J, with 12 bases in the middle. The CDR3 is CASSRPIVYGYTF. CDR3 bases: TGTGCCAGCAGCAGACCCATAGTCTATGGCTACACCTTC.

The CDR3 is CASRPSGTGRTQYF. CDR3 DNA sequence: TGTGCCAGCAGACCGAGCGGGACCGGGCGCACGCAGTATTTT. The gene calls are TRBV11-2 and TRBJ2-3, with 7 bases aligning to TRBD2. Germline CDR1 and CDR2: SGHAT and FQNNGV. The V and J ends lost 6 bases and 9 bases, in that order; junction bases with no gene match: 12. The CDR3 runs 14 residues. The full variable domain, with the rest looked up from reference TRBV11-2 and TRBJ2-3, is EAGVAQSPRYKIIEKRQSVAFWCNPISGHATLYWYQQILGQGPKLLIQFQNNGVVDDSQLPKDRFSAERLKGVDSTLKIQPAKLEDSAVYLCASRPSGTGRTQYFGPGTRLTVL.

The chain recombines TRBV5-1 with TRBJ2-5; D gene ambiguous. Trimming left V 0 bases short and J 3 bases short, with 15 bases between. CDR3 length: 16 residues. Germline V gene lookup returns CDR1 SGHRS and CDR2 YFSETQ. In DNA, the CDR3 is TGCGCCAGCAGCTTGGGGGTATTTGGATCAGAAGAGACCCAGTACTTC. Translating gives CASSLGVFGSEETQYF.

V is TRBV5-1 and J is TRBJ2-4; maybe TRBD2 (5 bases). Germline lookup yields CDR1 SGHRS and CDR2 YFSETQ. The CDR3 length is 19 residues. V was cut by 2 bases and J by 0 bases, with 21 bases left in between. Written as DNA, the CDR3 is TGCGCCAGCAGCTTAGGAGGAAAGGGAACGACACTAGCCAAAAACATTCAGTACTTC. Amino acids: CASSLGGKGTTLAKNIQYF.

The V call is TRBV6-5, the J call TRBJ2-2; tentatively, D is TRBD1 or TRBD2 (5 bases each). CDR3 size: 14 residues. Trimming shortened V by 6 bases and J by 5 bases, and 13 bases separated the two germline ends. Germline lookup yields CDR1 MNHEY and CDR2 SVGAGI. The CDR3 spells CASRTGAWTGELFF. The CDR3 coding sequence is TGTGCCAGCAGAACCGGGGCGTGGACCGGGGAGCTGTTTTTT.

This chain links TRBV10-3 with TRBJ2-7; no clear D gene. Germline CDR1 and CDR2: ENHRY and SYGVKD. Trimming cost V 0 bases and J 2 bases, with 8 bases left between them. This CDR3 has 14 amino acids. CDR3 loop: CAISESGRPYEQYF. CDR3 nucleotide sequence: TGTGCCATCAGTGAGTCTGGCAGACCCTACGAGCAGTACTTC.

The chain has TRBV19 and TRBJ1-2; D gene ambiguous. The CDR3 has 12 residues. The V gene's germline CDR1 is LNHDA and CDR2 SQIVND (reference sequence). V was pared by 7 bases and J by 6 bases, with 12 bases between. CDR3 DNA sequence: TGTGCCAGTATCAGAGGGAGGGATGGCTACACCTTC. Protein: CASIRGRDGYTF. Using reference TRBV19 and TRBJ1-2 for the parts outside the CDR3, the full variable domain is DGGITQSPKYLFRKEGQNVTLSCEQNLNHDAMYWYRQDPGQGLRLIYYSQIVNDFQKGDIAEGYSVSREKKESFPLTVTSAQKNPTAFYLCASIRGRDGYTFGSGTRLTVV.

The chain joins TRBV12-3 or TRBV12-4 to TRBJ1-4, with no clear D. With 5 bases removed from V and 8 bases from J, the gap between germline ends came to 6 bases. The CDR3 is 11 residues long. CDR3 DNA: TGTGCCAGCAGTCCCGGGGAAAAACTGTTTTTT. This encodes CASSPGEKLFF.

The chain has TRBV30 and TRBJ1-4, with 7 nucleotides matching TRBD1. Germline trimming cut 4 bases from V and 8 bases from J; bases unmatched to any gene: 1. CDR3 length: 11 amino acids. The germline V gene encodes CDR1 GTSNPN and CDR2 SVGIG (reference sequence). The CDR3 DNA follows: TGTGCCTGGACAGGGGGGGAAAAACTGTTTTTT. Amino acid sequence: CAWTGGEKLFF.